The T cell receptor beta chain described here comes from a study of beta chain features in type 1 diabetes. Study context: When patients were set against healthy donors, age, gender and cell yields were similar.

The CDR3 extends over 13 amino acids. V lost 1 base and J 5 bases, leaving 8 bases between the germline ends. CDR1 and CDR2 (germline): MGHRA, YSYEKL. Reverse transcription of all isolated RNA meant that expressed TCRB transcripts were sequenced. The average output of naive, central memory and regulatory T cell samples was about 3.3 million reads. Produced via immunoSEQ multiplex PCR; TCRdb's table is partial and in-frame only. Among around 240,000 clones, about 70% were seen once, and the ten largest hold about 0.05%. Concerning this clone: Its specificity is unknown.

Broader study findings: A possible short-template PCR bias applies equally to patients and controls.

This TCR was recovered from a man younger than 40 in good health. The sample taken for sequencing was naive CD4+ T cells from blood. The rearrangement uses TRBV4-1 and TRBJ2-5; D gene uncertain. The CDR3 is CASSQAFWETQYF. For the CDR3, the DNA is TGCGCCAGCAGCCAAGCATTTTGGGAGACCCAGTACTTC.